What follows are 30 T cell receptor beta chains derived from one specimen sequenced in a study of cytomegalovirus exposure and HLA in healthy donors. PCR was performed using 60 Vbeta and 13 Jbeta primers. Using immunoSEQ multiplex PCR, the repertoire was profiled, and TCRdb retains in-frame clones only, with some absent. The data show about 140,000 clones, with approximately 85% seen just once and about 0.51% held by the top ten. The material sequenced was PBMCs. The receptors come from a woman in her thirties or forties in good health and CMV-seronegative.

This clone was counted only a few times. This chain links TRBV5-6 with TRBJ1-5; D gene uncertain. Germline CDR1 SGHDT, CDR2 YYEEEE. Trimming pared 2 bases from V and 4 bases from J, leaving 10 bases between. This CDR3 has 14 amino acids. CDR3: CASSFGRANQPQHF. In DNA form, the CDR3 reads TGTGCCAGCAGCTTCGGGCGGGCAAATCAGCCCCAGCATTTT.

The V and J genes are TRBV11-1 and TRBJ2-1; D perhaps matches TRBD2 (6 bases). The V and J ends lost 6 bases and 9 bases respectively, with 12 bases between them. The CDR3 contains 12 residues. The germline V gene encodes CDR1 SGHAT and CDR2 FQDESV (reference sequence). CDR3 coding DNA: TGTGCCAGCAGTAGAGAGCGGGTTGAGCAGTTCTTC. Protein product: CASSRERVEQFF.

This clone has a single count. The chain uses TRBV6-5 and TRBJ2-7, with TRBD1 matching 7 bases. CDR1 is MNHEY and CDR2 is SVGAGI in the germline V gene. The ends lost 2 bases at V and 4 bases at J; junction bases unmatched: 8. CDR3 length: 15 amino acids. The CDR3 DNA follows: TGTGCCAGCAGTTACGATCGGGACAGAGGTTACGAGCAGTACTTC. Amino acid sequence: CASSYDRDRGYEQYF.

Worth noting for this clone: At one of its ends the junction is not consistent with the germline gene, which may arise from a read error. CDR3 nucleotides: TGTGCCATCGGTGAAGGAACGGGAGTAGGGTACGAGCAGTACTTC. Protein sequence: CAIGEGTGVGYEQYF. The rearrangement links TRBV10-3 to TRBJ2-7; D possibly corresponds to TRBD2 (6 bases). This CDR3 comprises 15 residues. Germline assignment: CDR1 ENHRY and CDR2 SYGVKD.

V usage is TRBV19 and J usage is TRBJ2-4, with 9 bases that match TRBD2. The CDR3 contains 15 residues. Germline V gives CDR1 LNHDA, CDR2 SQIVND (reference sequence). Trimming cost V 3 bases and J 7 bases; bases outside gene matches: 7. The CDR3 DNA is TGTGCCAGTAGTATGAAGACTGCGGGAGGGAACATTCAGTACTTC. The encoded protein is CASSMKTAGGNIQYF.

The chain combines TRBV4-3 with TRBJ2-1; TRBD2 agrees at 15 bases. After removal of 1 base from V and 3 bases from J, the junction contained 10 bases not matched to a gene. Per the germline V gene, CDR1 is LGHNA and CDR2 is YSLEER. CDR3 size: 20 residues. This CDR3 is CASSQGGTSGRRRGYNEQFF. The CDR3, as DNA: TGCGCCAGCAGCCAAGGGGGGACTAGCGGGAGGAGGAGGGGCTACAATGAGCAGTTCTTC.

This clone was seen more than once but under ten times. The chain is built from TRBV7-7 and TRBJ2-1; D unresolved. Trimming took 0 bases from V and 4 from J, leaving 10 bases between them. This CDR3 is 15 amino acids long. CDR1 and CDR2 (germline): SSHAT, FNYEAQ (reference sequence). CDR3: CASSLAASEYNEQFF. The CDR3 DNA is TGTGCCAGCAGCTTAGCGGCTTCGGAGTACAATGAGCAGTTCTTC. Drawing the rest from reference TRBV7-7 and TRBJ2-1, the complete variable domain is GAGVSQSPRYKVTKRGQDVTLRCDPISSHATLYWYQQALGQGPEFLTYFNYEAQPDKSGLPSDRFSAERPEGSISTLTIQRTEQRDSAMYRCASSLAASEYNEQFFGPGTRLTVL.

Here the CDR3 reads CASSFGQGWSYEQYF. CDR3 sequence (DNA): TGCGCCAGCAGCTTCGGACAGGGATGGTCCTACGAGCAGTACTTC. This chain connects TRBV5-1 to TRBJ2-5; 8 nucleotides line up with TRBD1. The J call is uncertain, as TRBJ2-7 better fits the DNA end. This CDR3 is 15 amino acids long. Germline assignment: CDR1 SGHRS and CDR2 YFSETQ.

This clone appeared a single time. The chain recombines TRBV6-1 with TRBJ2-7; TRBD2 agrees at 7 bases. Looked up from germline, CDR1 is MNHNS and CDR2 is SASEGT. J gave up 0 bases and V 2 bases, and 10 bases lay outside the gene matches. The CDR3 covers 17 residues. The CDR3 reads CASSENWRGYSSYEQYF. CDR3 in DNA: TGTGCCAGCAGTGAAAATTGGCGGGGGTACAGCTCCTACGAGCAGTACTTC.

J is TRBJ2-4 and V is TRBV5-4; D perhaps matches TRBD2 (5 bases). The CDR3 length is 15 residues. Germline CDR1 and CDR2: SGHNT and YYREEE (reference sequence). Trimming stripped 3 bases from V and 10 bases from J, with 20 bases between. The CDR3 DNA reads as TGTGCCAGCAGCTCGGCGGGTACAGCCACTATAATTCAGTACTTC. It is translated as CASSSAGTATIIQYF.

The CDR3 loop is CAIRERANEKLFF. The CDR3 DNA sequence: TGTGCCATCAGAGAGCGGGCTAATGAAAAACTGTTTTTT. This chain links TRBV10-3 with TRBJ1-4; no clear D gene. CDR3 length: 13 residues. V was trimmed by 6 bases and J by 3 bases, leaving 8 bases between them. Germline lookup yields CDR1 ENHRY and CDR2 SYGVKD.

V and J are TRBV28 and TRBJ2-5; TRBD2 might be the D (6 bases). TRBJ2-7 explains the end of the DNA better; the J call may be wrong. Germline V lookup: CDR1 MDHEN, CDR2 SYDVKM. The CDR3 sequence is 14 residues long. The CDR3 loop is CASTYGRGSYEQYF. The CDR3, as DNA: TGTGCCAGCACCTACGGGCGGGGATCTTACGAGCAGTACTTC.

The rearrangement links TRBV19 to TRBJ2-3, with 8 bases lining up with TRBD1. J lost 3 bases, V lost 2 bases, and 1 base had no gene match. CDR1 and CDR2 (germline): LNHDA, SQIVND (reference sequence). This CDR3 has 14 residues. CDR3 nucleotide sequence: TGTGCCAGTAGTATATGGACAGGGACAGATACGCAGTATTTT. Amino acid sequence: CASSIWTGTDTQYF.

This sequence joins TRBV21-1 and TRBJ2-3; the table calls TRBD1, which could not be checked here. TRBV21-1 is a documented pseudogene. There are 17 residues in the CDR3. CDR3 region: CANHAGPGTRPTDTQYF. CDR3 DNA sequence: TGTGCCAACCACGCCGGACCCGGGACACGTCCCACAGATACGCAGTATTTT.

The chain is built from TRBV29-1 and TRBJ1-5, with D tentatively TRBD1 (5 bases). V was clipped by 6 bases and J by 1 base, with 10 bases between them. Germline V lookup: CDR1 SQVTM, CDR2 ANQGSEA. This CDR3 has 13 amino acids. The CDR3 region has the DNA TGCAGCGTCGCGGGACGGAGCAATCAGCCCCAGCATTTT. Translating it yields CSVAGRSNQPQHF.

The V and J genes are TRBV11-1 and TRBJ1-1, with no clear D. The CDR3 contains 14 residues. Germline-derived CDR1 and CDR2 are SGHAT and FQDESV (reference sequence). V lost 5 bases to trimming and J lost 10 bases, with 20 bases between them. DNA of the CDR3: TGTGCCAGCAGCCCGAGGTCGGGAGGAGAGAGAGCTTTCTTT. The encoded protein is CASSPRSGGERAFF.

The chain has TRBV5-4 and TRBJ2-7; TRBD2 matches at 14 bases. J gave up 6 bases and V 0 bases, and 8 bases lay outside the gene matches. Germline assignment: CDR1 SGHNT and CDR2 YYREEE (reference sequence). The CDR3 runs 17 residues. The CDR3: CASSLEPGTSGSREQYF. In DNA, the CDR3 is TGTGCCAGCAGCTTGGAACCTGGGACTAGCGGGAGCCGCGAGCAGTACTTC. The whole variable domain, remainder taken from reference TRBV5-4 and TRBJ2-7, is ETGVTQSPTHLIKTRGQQVTLRCSSQSGHNTVSWYQQALGQGPQFIFQYYREEENGRGNFPPRFSGLQFPNYSSELNVNALELDDSALYLCASSLEPGTSGSREQYFGPGTRLTVT.

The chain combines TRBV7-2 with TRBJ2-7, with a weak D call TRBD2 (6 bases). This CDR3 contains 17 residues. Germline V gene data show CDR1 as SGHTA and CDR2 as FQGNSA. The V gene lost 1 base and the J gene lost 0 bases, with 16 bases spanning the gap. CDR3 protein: CASSLGSLAQYSYEQYF. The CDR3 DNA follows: TGTGCCAGCAGCTTAGGGTCCCTAGCGCAGTACTCCTACGAGCAGTACTTC.

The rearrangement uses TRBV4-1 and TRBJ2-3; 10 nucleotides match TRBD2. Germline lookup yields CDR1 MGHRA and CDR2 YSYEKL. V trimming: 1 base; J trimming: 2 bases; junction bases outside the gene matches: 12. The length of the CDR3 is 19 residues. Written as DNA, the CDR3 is TGCGCCAGCAGCCAAGTCGCTAGCGGGGGAGGGGTTTACACAGATACGCAGTATTTT. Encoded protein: CASSQVASGGGVYTDTQYF.

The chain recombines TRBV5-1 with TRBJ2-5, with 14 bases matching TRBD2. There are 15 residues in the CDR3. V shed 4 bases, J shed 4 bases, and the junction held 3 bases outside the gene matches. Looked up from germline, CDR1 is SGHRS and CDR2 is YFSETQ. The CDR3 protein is CASSLGTSGGETQYF. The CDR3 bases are TGCGCCAGCAGCCTGGGGACTAGCGGGGGAGAGACCCAGTACTTC. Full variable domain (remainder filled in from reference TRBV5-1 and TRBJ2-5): KAGVTQTPRYLIKTRGQQVTLSCSPISGHRSVSWYQQTPGQGLQFLFEYFSETQRNKGNFPGRFSGRQFSNSRSEMNVSTLELGDSALYLCASSLGTSGGETQYFGPGTRLLVL.

The CDR3: CASSPRGYSNQPQHF. CDR3 nucleotides: TGTGCCAGCTCACCAAGGGGATATAGCAATCAGCCCCAGCATTTT. This chain connects TRBV18 to TRBJ1-5, with TRBD1 as a possible D gene (5 bases). Between the trimmed V and J ends, which lost 2 bases and 0 bases, there was a span of 8 bases. Germline V lookup: CDR1 KGHSH, CDR2 LQKENI. CDR3 length: 15 residues.

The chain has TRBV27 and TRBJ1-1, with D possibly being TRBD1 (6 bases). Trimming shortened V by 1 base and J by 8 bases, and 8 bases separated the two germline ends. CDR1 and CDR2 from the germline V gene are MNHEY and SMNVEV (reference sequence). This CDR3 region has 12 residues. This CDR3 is CASSLWGREAFF. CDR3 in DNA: TGTGCCAGCAGTTTATGGGGGCGGGAAGCTTTCTTT.

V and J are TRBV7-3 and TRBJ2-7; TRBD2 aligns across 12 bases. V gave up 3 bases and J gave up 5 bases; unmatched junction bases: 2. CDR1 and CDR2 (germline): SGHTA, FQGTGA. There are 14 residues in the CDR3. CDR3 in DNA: TGTGCCAGCAGCTTGACTAGCGGGAGCGACGAGCAGTACTTC. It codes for CASSLTSGSDEQYF.

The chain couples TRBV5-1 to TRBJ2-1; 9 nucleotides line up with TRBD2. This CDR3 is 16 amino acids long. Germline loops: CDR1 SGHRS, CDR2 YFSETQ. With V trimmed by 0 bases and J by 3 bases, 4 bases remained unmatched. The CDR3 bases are TGCGCCAGCAGCTTGGCCCCTAGCGGGATCTACAATGAGCAGTTCTTC. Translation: CASSLAPSGIYNEQFF.

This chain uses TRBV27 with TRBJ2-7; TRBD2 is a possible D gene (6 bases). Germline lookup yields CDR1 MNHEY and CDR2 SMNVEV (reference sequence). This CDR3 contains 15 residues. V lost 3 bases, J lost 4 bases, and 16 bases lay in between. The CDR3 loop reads CASSLGAGEAYEQYF. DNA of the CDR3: TGTGCCAGCAGTTTGGGTGCTGGGGAGGCGTACGAGCAGTACTTC.

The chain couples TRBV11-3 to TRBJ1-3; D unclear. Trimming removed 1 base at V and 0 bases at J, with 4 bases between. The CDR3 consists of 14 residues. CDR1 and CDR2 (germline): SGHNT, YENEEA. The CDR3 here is CASSLGLSGNTIYF. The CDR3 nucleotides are TGTGCCAGCAGCTTAGGACTCTCTGGAAACACCATATATTTT.

The CDR3 DNA follows: TGTGCCAGCAGCGGGCGGACAGGGGGTTTATCCGAGCAGTACTTC. It translates to CASSGRTGGLSEQYF. V gene TRBV21-1 combines with J gene TRBJ2-7; the D call of TRBD1 is as the table states it, not checked on the DNA. TRBV21-1 is listed as a pseudogene. CDR3 length equals 15 residues.

The CDR3 loop is CASSLGAGRFSDEQYF. CDR3 in DNA: TGTGCCAGCAGTCTTGGAGCGGGACGCTTTAGTGACGAGCAGTACTTC. This sequence joins TRBV28 and TRBJ2-7; 7 nucleotides agree with TRBD2. This CDR3 region has 16 residues. The ends lost 5 bases at V and 5 bases at J; junction bases unmatched: 15. Germline lookup yields CDR1 MDHEN and CDR2 SYDVKM.

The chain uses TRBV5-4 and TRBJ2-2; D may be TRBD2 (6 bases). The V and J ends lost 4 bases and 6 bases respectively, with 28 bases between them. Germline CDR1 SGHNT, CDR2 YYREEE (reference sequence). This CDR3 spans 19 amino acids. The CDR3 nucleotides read TGTGCCAGCAGCCCCCCGGGAGCTTCAGCCGGGAGCAGGGCCGGGGAGCTGTTTTTT. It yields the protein CASSPPGASAGSRAGELFF.

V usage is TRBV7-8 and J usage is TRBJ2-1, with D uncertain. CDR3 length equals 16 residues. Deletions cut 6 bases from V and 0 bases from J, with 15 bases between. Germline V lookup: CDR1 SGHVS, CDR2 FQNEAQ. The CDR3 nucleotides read TGTGCCAGCAGTTCGATCAGAAAAAGCTCCTACAATGAGCAGTTCTTC. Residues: CASSSIRKSSYNEQFF. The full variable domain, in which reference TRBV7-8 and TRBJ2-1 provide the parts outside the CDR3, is GAGVSQSPRYKVAKRGQDVALRCDPISGHVSLFWYQQALGQGPEFLTYFQNEAQLDKSGLPSDRFFAERPEGSVSTLKIQRTQQEDSAVYLCASSSIRKSSYNEQFFGPGTRLTVL.